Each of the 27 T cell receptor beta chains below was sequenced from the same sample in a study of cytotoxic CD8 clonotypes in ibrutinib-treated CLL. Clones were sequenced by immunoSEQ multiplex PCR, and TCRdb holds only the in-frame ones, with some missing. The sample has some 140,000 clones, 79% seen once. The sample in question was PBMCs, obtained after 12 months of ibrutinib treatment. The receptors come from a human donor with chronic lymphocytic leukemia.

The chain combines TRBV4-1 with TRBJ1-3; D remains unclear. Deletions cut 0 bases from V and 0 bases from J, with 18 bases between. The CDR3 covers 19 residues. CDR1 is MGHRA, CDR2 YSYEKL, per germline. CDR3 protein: CASSQDRVLVTVSGNTIYF. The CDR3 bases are TGCGCCAGCAGCCAAGATCGGGTTTTGGTTACAGTCTCTGGAAACACCATATATTTT.

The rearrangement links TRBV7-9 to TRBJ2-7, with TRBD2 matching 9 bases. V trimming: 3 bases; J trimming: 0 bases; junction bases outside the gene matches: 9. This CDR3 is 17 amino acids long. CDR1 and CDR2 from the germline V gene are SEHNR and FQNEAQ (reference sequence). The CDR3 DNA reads TGTGCCAGCAGCTTGAGCGGGGGGCAAGTACCCTCCTACGAGCAGTACTTC. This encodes CASSLSGGQVPSYEQYF.

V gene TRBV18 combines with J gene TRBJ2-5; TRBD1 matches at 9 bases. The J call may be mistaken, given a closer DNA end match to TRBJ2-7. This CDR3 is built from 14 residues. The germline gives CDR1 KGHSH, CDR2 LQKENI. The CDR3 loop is CASSPQGQGYEQYF. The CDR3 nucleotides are TGTGCCAGCTCACCGCAGGGACAGGGATACGAGCAGTACTTC.

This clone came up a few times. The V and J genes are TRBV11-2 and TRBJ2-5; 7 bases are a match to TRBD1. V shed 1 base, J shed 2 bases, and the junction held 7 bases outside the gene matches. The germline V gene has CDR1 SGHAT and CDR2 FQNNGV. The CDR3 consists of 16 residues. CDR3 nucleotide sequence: TGTGCCAGCAGCTTAGGCTACAGGGGCGGGCAAGAGACCCAGTACTTC. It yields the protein CASSLGYRGGQETQYF. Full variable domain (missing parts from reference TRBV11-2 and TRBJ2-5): EAGVAQSPRYKIIEKRQSVAFWCNPISGHATLYWYQQILGQGPKLLIQFQNNGVVDDSQLPKDRFSAERLKGVDSTLKIQPAKLEDSAVYLCASSLGYRGGQETQYFGPGTRLLVL.

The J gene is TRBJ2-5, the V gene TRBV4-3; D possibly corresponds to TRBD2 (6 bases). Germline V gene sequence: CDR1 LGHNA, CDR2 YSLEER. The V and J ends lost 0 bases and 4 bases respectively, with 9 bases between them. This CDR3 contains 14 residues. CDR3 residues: CASSQDVRGETQYF. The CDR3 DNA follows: TGCGCCAGCAGCCAAGACGTGCGGGGAGAGACCCAGTACTTC.

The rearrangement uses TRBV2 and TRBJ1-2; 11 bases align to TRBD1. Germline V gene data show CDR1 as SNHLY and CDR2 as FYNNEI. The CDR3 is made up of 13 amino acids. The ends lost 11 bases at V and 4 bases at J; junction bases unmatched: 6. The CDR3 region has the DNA TGTGCCCACGGGACAGGGGGACCCTATGGCTACACCTTC. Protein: CAHGTGGPYGYTF.

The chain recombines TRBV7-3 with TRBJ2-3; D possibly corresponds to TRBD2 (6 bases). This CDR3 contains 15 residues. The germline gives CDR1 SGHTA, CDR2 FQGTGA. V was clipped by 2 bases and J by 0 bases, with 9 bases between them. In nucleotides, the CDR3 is TGTGCCAGCAGCTTAGTAGCGGCTAGCACAGATACGCAGTATTTT. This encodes CASSLVAASTDTQYF.

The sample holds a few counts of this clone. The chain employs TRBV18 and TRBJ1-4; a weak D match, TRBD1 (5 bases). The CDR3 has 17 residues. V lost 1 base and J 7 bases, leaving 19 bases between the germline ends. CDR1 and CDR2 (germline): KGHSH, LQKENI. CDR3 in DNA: TGTGCCAGCTCACCACAGACAGTCGGAGGGGCGGGTGAAAAACTGTTTTTT. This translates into CASSPQTVGGAGEKLFF.

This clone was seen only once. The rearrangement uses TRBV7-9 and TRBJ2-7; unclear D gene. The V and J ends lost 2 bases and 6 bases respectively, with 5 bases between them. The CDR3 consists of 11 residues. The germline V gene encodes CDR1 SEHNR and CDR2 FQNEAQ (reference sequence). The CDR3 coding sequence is TGTGCCAGCAGCTTAATCCTCGAGCAGTACTTC. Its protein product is CASSLILEQYF.

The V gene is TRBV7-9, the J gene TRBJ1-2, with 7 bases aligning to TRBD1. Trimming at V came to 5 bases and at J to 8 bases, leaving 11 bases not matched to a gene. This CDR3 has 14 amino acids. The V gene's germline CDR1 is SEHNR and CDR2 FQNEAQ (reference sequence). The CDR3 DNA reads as TGTGCCAGCAGCCCGAACACAGGGGAACCCGGCTACACCTTC. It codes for CASSPNTGEPGYTF.

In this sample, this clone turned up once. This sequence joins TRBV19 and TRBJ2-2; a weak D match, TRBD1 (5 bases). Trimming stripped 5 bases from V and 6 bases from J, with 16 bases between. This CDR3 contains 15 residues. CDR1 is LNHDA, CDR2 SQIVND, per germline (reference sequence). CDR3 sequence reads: CASSSPRVPAGELFF. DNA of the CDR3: TGTGCCAGTAGTTCTCCCAGGGTCCCAGCCGGGGAGCTGTTTTTT.

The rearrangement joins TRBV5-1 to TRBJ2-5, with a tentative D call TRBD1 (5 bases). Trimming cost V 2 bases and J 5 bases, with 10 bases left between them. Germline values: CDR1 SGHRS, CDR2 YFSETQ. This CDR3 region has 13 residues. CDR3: CASSFSGLETQYF. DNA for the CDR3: TGCGCCAGCAGCTTCTCAGGGCTGGAGACCCAGTACTTC.

In DNA form, the CDR3 reads TGTGCCAGCAGCTTTCTATTACAGACCCAGTACTTC. Its translation is CASSFLLQTQYF. This chain links TRBV7-8 with TRBJ2-5; D unclear. V was clipped by 3 bases and J by 6 bases, with 8 bases between them. The length of the CDR3 is 12 residues. Germline CDR1 is SGHVS and CDR2 is FQNEAQ.

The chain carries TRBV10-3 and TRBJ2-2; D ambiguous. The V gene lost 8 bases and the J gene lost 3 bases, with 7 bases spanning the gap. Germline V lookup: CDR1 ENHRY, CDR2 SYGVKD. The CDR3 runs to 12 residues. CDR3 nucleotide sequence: TGTGCCATCGGTAGGCACACCGGGGAGCTGTTTTTT. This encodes CAIGRHTGELFF.

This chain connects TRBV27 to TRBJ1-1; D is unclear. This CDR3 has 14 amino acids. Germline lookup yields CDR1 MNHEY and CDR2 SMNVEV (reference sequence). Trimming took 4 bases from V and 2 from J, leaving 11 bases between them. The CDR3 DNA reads TGTGCCAGCAGTTGGAATTTGGGCAACACTGAAGCTTTCTTT. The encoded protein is CASSWNLGNTEAFF.

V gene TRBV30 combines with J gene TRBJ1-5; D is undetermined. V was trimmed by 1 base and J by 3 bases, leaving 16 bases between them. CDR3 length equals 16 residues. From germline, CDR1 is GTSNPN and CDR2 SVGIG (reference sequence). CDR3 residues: CAWSAGPNGPNQPQHF. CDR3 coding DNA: TGTGCCTGGAGTGCTGGACCCAATGGGCCCAATCAGCCCCAGCATTTT.

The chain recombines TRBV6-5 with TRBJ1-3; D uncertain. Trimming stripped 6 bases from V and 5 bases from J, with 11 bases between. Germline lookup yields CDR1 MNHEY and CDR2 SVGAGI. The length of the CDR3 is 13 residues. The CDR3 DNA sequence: TGTGCCAGCAGCTCCCTTAATAGAAACACCATATATTTT. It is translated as CASSSLNRNTIYF.

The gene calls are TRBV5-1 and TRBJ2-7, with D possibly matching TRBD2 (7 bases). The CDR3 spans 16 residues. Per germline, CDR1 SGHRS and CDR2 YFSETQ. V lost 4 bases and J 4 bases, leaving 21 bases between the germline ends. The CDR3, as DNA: TGCGCCAGCAGCCGCACAGGAGGGGCGGGGGCTTACGAGCAGTACTTC. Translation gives CASSRTGGAGAYEQYF.

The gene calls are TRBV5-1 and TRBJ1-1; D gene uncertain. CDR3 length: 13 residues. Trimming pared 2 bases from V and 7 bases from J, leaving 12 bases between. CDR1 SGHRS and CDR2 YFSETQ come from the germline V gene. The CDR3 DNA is TGCGCCAGCAGCTTCGGAGGATCCGGTGAAGCTTTCTTT. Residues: CASSFGGSGEAFF.

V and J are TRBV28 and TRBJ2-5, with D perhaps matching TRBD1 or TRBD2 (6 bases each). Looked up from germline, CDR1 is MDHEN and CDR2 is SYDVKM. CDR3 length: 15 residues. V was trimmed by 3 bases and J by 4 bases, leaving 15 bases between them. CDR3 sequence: CASSFPTGGGETQYF. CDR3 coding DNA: TGTGCCAGCAGTTTTCCCACCGGAGGGGGAGAGACCCAGTACTTC.

The CDR3 coding sequence is TGTGCCAGTAGTATAGTTTTCGGGGAGCTGTTTTTT. Its protein is CASSIVFGELFF. V and J are TRBV19 and TRBJ2-2; no clear D. Germline V gene sequence: CDR1 LNHDA, CDR2 SQIVND (reference sequence). Trimming cost V 1 base and J 7 bases, with 4 bases left between them. This CDR3 has 12 residues.

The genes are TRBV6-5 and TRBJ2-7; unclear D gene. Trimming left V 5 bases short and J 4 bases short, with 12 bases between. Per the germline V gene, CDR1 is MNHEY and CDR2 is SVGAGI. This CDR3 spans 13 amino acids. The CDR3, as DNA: TGTGCCAGCAGTAGGACGCAGGCTTACGAGCAGTACTTC. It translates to CASSRTQAYEQYF.

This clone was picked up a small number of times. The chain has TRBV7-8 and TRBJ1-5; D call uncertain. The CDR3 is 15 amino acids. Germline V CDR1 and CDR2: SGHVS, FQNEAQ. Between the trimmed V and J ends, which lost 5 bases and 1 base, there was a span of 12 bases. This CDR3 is CASSATDLSNQPQHF. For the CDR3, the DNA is TGTGCCAGCAGCGCGACGGACTTAAGCAATCAGCCCCAGCATTTT.

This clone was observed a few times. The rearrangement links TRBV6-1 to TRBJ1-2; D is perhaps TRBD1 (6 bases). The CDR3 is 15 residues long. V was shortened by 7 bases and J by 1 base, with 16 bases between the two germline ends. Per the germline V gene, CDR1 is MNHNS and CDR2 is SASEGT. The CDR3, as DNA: TGTGCCAGCACTGCGCCCCAACAGGGTAACTATGGCTACACCTTC. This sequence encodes CASTAPQQGNYGYTF.

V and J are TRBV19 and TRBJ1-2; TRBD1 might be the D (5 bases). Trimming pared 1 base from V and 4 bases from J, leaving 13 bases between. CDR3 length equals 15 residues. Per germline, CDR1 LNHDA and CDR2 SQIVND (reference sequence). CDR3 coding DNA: TGTGCCAGTAGTATAGCTTGGACAAAAACCTATGGCTACACCTTC. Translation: CASSIAWTKTYGYTF.

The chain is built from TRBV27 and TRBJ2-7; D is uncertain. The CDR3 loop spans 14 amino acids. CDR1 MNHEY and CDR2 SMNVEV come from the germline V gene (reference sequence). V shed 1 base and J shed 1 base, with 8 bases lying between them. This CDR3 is CASSLLLTSYEQYF. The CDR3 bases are TGTGCCAGCAGTTTATTACTGACGTCCTACGAGCAGTACTTC.

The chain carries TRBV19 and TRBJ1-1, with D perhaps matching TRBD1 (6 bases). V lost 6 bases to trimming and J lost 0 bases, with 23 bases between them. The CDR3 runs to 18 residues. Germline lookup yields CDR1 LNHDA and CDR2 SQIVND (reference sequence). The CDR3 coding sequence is TGTGCCAGTAGAACGGAAACAGGGTCAGTTAACATGAACACTGAAGCTTTCTTT. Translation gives CASRTETGSVNMNTEAFF.